These 10 T cell receptor beta chains came from one sample sequenced in a study of blood T cell repertoires in COVID-19. The table came from immunoSEQ multiplex PCR; TCRdb's copy has only in-frame clones and leaves some out. The sample holds around 330,000 clones, 89% seen once. The source material was PBMCs or T cells enriched from blood (not recorded which). These receptors all come from a woman in her forties who had recovered from COVID-19.

This chain uses TRBV12-3 or TRBV12-4 with TRBJ2-7; D is perhaps TRBD1 (5 bases). Trimming pared 6 bases from V and 2 bases from J, leaving 8 bases between. This CDR3 is 12 amino acids long. The CDR3 DNA is TGTGCCAGCAGCGACAGTCCCTACGAGCAGTACTTC. Translating it yields CASSDSPYEQYF.

J is TRBJ1-5 and V is TRBV28, with 7 bases that match TRBD1. V lost 8 bases and J lost 7; bases outside the gene matches: 11. Germline V gene data show CDR1 as MDHEN and CDR2 as SYDVKM. This CDR3 is built from 14 residues. Written as DNA, the CDR3 is TGTGCCAGCGGTACAGGGGCCCGGGACCAGCCCCAGCATTTT. It is translated as CASGTGARDQPQHF.

V is TRBV29-1 and J is TRBJ2-1; 7 nucleotides match TRBD1. The CDR3 covers 11 residues. The germline CDR1 and CDR2 sequences are SQVTM and ANQGSEA. J lost 7 bases, V lost 6 bases, and 3 bases had no gene match. The CDR3 DNA sequence: TGCAGCGTCGGACAGGAAAATGAGCAGTTCTTC. Translation gives CSVGQENEQFF.

This clone occurred once. The V call is TRBV28, the J call TRBJ2-7; no definite D call. Trimming stripped 4 bases from V and 1 base from J, with 5 bases between. The germline gives CDR1 MDHEN, CDR2 SYDVKM. CDR3 length: 12 residues. The CDR3 here is CASSSYSYEQYF. The CDR3 DNA sequence: TGTGCCAGCAGTTCTTATTCCTACGAGCAGTACTTC.

V is TRBV23-1 and J is TRBJ2-1; 11 bases align to TRBD2. TRBV23-1 qualifies as an ORF whose function is uncertain. J lost 7 bases, V lost 0 bases, and 8 bases had no gene match. The CDR3 runs to 17 residues. CDR3 nucleotide sequence: TGCGCCAGCAGTCAATCGACTAGCGGGACAGGGAGGAATGAGCAGTTCTTC. It yields the protein CASSQSTSGTGRNEQFF.

V gene TRBV28 combines with J gene TRBJ1-2; 7 bases fit TRBD1. The V gene's germline CDR1 is MDHEN and CDR2 SYDVKM. This CDR3 is built from 14 residues. With V trimmed by 1 base and J by 4 bases, 3 bases remained unmatched. The CDR3 region is CASSLFGQAYGYTF. The CDR3 bases are TGTGCCAGCAGTTTATTTGGACAGGCCTATGGCTACACCTTC.

This clone is a singleton in its sample. The chain recombines TRBV5-8 with TRBJ1-5; 8 bases agree with TRBD1. This CDR3 spans 15 amino acids. Trimming at V came to 4 bases and at J to 6 bases, leaving 9 bases not matched to a gene. CDR1 and CDR2 (germline): SGHTS, YDEGEE. CDR3 protein: CASSKGQGRVQPQHF. The CDR3 nucleotides read TGTGCCAGCAGCAAAGGACAGGGTAGGGTTCAGCCCCAGCATTTT.

This clone occurred a few times. V usage is TRBV4-3 and J usage is TRBJ2-7, with 10 bases aligning to TRBD2. Per germline, CDR1 LGHNA and CDR2 YSLEER. The CDR3 sequence is 16 residues long. The junction had 9 bases not matched to a gene; V was cut back by 0 bases and J by 7 bases. For the CDR3, the DNA is TGCGCCAGCAGCCAAGATACGGTGCTAGCGGGAGTTGAGCAGTACTTC. Translated: CASSQDTVLAGVEQYF.

V and J are TRBV20-1 and TRBJ2-1; possible D gene TRBD2, 7 bases. With 3 bases removed from V and 0 bases from J, the gap between germline ends came to 18 bases. There are 17 residues in the CDR3. Germline V gene data show CDR1 as DFQATT and CDR2 as SNEGSKA (reference sequence). The CDR3: CSASLAGALSSYNEQFF. CDR3 nucleotide sequence: TGCAGTGCTAGTCTGGCGGGGGCACTGAGCTCCTACAATGAGCAGTTCTTC.

This clone showed up just a few times. This chain links TRBV10-1 with TRBJ2-5, with 10 bases matching TRBD2. J gave up 5 bases and V 3 bases, and 6 bases lay outside the gene matches. The CDR3 spans 15 residues. Germline assignment: CDR1 WNHNN and CDR2 SYGVQD (reference sequence). The CDR3 DNA follows: TGCGCCAGCAGTGAAGAGCGGGGGGGCCGTGAGACCCAGTACTTC. Translating it yields CASSEERGGRETQYF.